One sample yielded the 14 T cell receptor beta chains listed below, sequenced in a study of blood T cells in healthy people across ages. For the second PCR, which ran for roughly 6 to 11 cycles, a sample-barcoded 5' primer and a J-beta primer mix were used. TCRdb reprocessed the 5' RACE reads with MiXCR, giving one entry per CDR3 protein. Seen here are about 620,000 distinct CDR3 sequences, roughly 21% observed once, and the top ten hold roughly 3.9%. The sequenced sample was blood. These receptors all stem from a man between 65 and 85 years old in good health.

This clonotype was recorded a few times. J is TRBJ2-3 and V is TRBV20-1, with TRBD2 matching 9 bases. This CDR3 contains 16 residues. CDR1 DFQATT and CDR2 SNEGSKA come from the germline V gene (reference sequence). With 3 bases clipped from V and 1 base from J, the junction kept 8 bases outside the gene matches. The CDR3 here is CSASSRASGGTDTQYF. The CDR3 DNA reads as TGCAGTGCTAGCTCCAGAGCTAGCGGGGGCACAGATACGCAGTATTTT.

As DNA, the CDR3 is TGTGCCACCACTCGGGGGGAGAAGAGCTCCTACAATGAGCAGTTCTTC. Translation: CATTRGEKSSYNEQFF. The genes are TRBV14 and TRBJ2-1, with 7 nucleotides matching TRBD2. The CDR3 length is 16 residues. Germline lookup yields CDR1 SGHDN and CDR2 FVKESK. Trimming at V came to 10 bases and at J to 0 bases, leaving 12 bases not matched to a gene. Complete variable domain (other parts from reference TRBV14 and TRBJ2-1): EAGVTQFPSHSVIEKGQTVTLRCDPISGHDNLYWYRRVMGKEIKFLLHFVKESKQDESGMPNNRFLAERTGGTYSTLKVQPAELEDSGVYFCATTRGEKSSYNEQFFGPGTRLTVL.

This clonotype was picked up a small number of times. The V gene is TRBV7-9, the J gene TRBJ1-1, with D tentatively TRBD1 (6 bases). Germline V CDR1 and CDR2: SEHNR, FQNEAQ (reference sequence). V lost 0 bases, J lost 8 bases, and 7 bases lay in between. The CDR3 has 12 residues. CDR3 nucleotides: TGTGCCAGCAGCTTAGCGGACAGAGAAGCTTTCTTT. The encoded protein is CASSLADREAFF.

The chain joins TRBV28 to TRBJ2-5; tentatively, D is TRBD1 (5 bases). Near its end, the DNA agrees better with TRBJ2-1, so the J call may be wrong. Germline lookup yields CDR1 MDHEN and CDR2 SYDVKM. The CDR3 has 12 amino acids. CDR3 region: CASSLGQSEQFF. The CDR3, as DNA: TGTGCCAGCAGTTTGGGGCAGAGTGAGCAGTTCTTC.

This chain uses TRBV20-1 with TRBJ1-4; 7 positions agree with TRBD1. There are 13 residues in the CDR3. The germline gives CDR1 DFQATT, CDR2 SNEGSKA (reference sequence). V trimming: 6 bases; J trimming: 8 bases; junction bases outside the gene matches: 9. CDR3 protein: CSARGQTEEKLFF. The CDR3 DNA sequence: TGCAGTGCCAGGGGACAGACCGAGGAAAAACTGTTTTTT.

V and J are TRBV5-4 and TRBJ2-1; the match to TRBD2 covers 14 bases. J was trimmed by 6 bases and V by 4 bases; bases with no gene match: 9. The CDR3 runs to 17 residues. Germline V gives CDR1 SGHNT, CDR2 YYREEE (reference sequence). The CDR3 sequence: CASSLLRTSGRSNEQFF. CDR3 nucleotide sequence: TGTGCCAGCAGCCTCCTTAGGACTAGCGGGAGGTCCAATGAGCAGTTCTTC.

For the CDR3, the DNA is TGCGCCAGCAGCTTGGCCACAGGGGGAACCTATGGCTACACCTTC. Protein: CASSLATGGTYGYTF. This chain links TRBV5-1 with TRBJ1-2, with TRBD1 matching over 8 bases. CDR3 size: 15 residues. The junction had 5 bases not matched to a gene; V was cut back by 0 bases and J by 4 bases. Looked up from germline, CDR1 is SGHRS and CDR2 is YFSETQ. The variable domain in full, completed from reference TRBV5-1 and TRBJ1-2, reads KAGVTQTPRYLIKTRGQQVTLSCSPISGHRSVSWYQQTPGQGLQFLFEYFSETQRNKGNFPGRFSGRQFSNSRSEMNVSTLELGDSALYLCASSLATGGTYGYTFGSGTRLTVV.

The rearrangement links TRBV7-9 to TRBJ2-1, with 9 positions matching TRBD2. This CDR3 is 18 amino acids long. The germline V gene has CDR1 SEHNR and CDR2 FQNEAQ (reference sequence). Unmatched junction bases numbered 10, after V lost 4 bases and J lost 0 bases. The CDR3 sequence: CASSYRLADLSSYNEQFF. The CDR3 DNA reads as TGTGCCAGCAGCTATAGACTAGCGGACCTAAGCTCCTACAATGAGCAGTTCTTC.

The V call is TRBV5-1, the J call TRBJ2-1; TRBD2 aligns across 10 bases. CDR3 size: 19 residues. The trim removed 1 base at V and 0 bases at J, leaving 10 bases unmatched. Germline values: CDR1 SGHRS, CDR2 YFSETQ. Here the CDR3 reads CASSLSSGRSDPSYNEQFF. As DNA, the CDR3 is TGCGCCAGCAGCTTGTCTAGCGGGAGATCAGATCCCTCCTACAATGAGCAGTTCTTC.

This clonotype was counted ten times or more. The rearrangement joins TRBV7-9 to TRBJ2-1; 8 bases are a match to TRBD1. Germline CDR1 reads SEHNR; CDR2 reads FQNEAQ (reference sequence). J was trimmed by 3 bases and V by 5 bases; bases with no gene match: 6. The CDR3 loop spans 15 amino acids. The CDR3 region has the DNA TGTGCCAGCAGCCCTTCGACAGGGGTCTACAATGAGCAGTTCTTC. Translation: CASSPSTGVYNEQFF.

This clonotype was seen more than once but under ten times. CDR3 coding DNA: TGCAGCGTTCGTGGACTCAACCAAGAGACCCAGTACTTC. Translated, it gives CSVRGLNQETQYF. The chain recombines TRBV29-1 with TRBJ2-5, with a weak D call TRBD2 (5 bases). The V end was cut by 5 bases, the J end by 0 bases, with 10 bases between. From germline, CDR1 is SQVTM and CDR2 ANQGSEA. The CDR3 is 13 amino acids.

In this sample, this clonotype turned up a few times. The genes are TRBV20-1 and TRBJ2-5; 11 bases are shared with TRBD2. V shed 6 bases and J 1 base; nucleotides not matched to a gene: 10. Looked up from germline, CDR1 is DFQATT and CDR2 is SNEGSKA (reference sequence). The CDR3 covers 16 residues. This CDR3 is CSAQGTSGRGQETQYF. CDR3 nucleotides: TGCAGTGCCCAAGGCACTAGCGGGAGAGGCCAAGAGACCCAGTACTTC.

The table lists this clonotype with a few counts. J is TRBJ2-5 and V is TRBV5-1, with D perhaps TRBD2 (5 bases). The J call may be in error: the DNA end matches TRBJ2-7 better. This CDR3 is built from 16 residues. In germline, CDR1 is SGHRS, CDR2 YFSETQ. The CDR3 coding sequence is TGCGCCAGCAGCTTGTCCTTGGCGGGTTCGGCCTACGAGCAGTACTTC. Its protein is CASSLSLAGSAYEQYF.

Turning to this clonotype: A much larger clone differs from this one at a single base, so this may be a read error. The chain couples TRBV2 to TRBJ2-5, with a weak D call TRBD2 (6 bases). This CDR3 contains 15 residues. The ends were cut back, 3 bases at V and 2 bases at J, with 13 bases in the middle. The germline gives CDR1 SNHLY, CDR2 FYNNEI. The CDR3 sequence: CASSEIGRGQETQYF. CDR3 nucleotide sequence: TGTGCCAGCAGTGAGATTGGACGGGGGCAAGAGACCCAGTACTTC. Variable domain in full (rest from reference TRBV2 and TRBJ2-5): EPEVTQTPSHQVTQMGQEVILRCVPISNHLYFYWYRQILGQKVEFLVSFYNNEISEKSEIFDDQFSVERPDGSNFTLKIRSTKLEDSAMYFCASSEIGRGQETQYFGPGTRLLVL.